A selection of T cell receptor beta chains follows, all from one sample in a study of shared clonotypes between healthy human individuals. Repertoires were generated with immunoSEQ multiplex PCR, while TCRdb's copy carries only in-frame clones and drops some. This repertoire shows roughly 2,000,000 clones, approximately 95% found once; its top ten account for approximately 1.2%. The specimen was naive CD8+ T cells sorted from blood. These receptors all stem from a man in his late teens or twenties in good health. CDR3s include the opening cysteine and the closing phenylalanine or tryptophan. A D gene is named only where the DNA matches it firmly. Not all rows give a size; the values are once, few, many and, for expanded clones, a class.

>.|TRBJ2-7|TRBV19|TRBD2
CASSIASGRSNEQYF
TGTGCCAGTAGTATAGCTAGCGGGAGGTCAAACGAGCAGTACTTC
>once|TRBJ2-7|TRBV6-5|TRBD1
CASSYRTGFSYEQYF
TGTGCCAGCAGTTACAGGACAGGATTTTCCTACGAGCAGTACTTC
>.|TRBJ1-2|TRBV13|TRBD1
CASSYDRGFGYTF
TGTGCCAGCAGTTACGACAGGGGCTTTGGCTACACCTTC
>.|TRBJ1-2|TRBV18|TRBD1
CASSPDRDGYTF
TGTGCCAGCTCACCAGACAGGGATGGCTACACCTTC
>.|TRBJ2-1|TRBV5-1|.
CASSLPQGLGNEQFF
TGCGCCAGCAGCTTACCACAGGGCCTGGGCAATGAGCAGTTCTTC
>.|TRBJ2-7|TRBV4-1|TRBD1
CASSHATGFHEQYF
TGCGCCAGCAGCCACGCGACAGGGTTTCACGAGCAGTACTTC
>.|TRBJ2-3|TRBV4-1|.
CASSQQSIGADTQYF
TGCGCCAGCAGCCAACAAAGCATCGGAGCAGATACGCAGTATTTT
>.|TRBJ2-3|TRBV28|.
CASSPTGSTDTQYF
TGTGCCAGCAGTCCGACGGGAAGCACAGATACGCAGTATTTT
>.|TRBJ2-5|TRBV6-5|.
CASSLAGTAAETQYF
TGTGCCAGCAGTTTAGCCGGGACCGCCGCAGAGACCCAGTACTTC
>.|TRBJ1-3|TRBV18|.
CASSEGLNSGNTIYF
TGTGCCAGCTCAGAGGGACTGAACTCTGGAAACACCATATATTTT
>.|TRBJ2-5|TRBV5-6|.
CASSLDYVQETQYF
TGTGCCAGCAGCTTGGACTACGTTCAAGAGACCCAGTACTTC
>once|TRBJ1-2|TRBV11-2|.
CASSLVGGYTF
TGTGCCAGCAGCTTAGTCGGTGGCTACACCTTC
>.|TRBJ2-1|TRBV10-1|.
CASSDYFESSYNEQFF
TGCGCCAGCAGTGACTACTTTGAGAGCTCCTACAATGAGCAGTTCTTC